This T cell receptor (beta chain) was captured by sequencing in a study of blood T cell repertoires in COVID-19. Background on the study: Acute and convalescent COVID-19 samples came from the United States, Italy and Spain.

Per the original methods: Amplification from reference gene primers served as the basis for estimated nucleated cell counts. The table came from immunoSEQ multiplex PCR; TCRdb's copy has only in-frame clones and leaves some out. V and J calls and clone size are those listed in that table; D and trimming were worked out from the DNA. The data show about 190,000 clones, about 81% seen once. Trimming cost V 0 bases and J 8 bases; bases outside gene matches: 7. Germline loops: CDR1 SGDLS, CDR2 YYNGEE. The CDR3 is 14 amino acids. Enrollment of patients from Seattle took place during active infection, with longitudinal follow-up.

This chain joins TRBV9 and TRBJ1-2, with 7 positions matching TRBD1. The receptor was derived from a woman older than 75 with COVID-19, enrolled during active disease. Sequencing input: peripheral blood. The CDR3 DNA is TGTGCCAGCAGCGTAGGACAGGGTTTGAACGGCTACACCTTC. Encoded protein: CASSVGQGLNGYTF. Filled out from reference TRBV9 and TRBJ1-2, the complete variable domain reads DSGVTQTPKHLITATGQRVTLRCSPRSGDLSVYWYQQSLDQGLQFLIQYYNGEERAKGNILERFSAQQFPDLHSELNLSSLELGDSALYFCASSVGQGLNGYTFGSGTRLTVV.